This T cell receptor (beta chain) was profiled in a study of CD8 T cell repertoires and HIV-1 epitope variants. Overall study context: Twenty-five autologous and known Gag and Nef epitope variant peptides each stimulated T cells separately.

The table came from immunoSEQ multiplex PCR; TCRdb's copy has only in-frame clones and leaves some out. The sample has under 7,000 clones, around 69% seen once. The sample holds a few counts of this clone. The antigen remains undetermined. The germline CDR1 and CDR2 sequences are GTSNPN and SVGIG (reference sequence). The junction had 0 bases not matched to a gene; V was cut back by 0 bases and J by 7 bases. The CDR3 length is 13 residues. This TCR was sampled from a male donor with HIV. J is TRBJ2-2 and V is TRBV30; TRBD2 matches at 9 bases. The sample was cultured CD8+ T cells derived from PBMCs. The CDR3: CAWSVAGGGELFF. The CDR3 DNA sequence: TGTGCCTGGAGTGTAGCGGGGGGCGGGGAGCTGTTTTTT.